The source of this T cell receptor (beta chain) is a study of naive and memory T cell subsets. Regarding the study as a whole: The power law exponent of TCR abundance differed between naive and memory cells. Possibly reflecting memory cells re-expressing CD45RA, a few larger clonotypes occurred in naive repertoires, especially CD8.

The length of the CDR3 is 12 residues. Germline V gene lookup returns CDR1 MNHEY and CDR2 SVGAGI. V shed 5 bases and J shed 2 bases, with 4 bases lying between them. An equimolar mix of two oligonucleotides served as the beta constant-region primer for TRBC1 and TRBC2. Nested alpha and beta constant-region primers with the SP2 primer drove four PCR rounds on ligated cDNA. Using its own MiXCR run on the UMI-ligation and nested PCR reads, TCRdb lists one record per CDR3 protein. The table lists over 90,000 distinct CDR3 sequences, approximately 10% of them singletons. This clonotype was observed many times. The antigen is not known.

The material sequenced was naive CD4+ T cells from blood. This sequence joins TRBV6-5 and TRBJ2-1; no reliable D call. The sequence was collected from a human donor in good health. The CDR3 region has the DNA TGTGCCAGCAGTGGGACCTACAATGAGCAGTTCTTC. Translated, it gives CASSGTYNEQFF.